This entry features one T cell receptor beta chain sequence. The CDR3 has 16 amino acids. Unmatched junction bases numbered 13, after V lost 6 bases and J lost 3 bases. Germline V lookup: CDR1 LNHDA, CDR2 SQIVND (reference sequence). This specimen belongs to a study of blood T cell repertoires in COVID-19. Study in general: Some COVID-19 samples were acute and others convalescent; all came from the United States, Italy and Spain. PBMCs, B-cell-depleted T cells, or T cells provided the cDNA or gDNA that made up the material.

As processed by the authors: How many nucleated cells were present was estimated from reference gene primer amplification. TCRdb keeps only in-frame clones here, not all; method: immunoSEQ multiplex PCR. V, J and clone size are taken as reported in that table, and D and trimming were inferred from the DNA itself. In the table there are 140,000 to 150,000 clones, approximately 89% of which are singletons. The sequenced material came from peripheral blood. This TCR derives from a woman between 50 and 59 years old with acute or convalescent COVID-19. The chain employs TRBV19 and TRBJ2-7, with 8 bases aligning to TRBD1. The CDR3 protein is CASSPRTGSGGYEQYF. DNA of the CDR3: TGTGCCAGTAGCCCGCGGACAGGGTCGGGCGGCTACGAGCAGTACTTC.